The 7 T cell receptor beta chains below come from one sample, sequenced in a study of T-cell memory formation after mild COVID-19 (TCRdb year 2021). The library was generated by 5' RACE. Instrument used: Illumina NovaSeq 6000. The public reads were run again by TCRdb, first through fastp at Q25 and then through MiXCR, and only productive beta chains were kept. Every CDR3 protein is listed once, alongside the most common genes and DNA of its rows. The sample data list 250,000 to 350,000 distinct CDR3 sequences, and 16% of these were observed just once. The ten largest clones capture roughly 20% of the sample. The sample consisted of PBMCs or a T cell subset sorted from them (not recorded which). The receptors come from a man aged 18 to 29 who had mild COVID-19 (a few samples of this study predate the infection). The sample titles of this study are shuffled in the database, so cell type and time point are left out; the donor was told from shared clones.

V usage is TRBV11-2 and J usage is TRBJ2-7; D is unresolved. The CDR3 length is 14 residues. Trimming pared 5 bases from V and 2 bases from J, leaving 13 bases between. Germline lookup yields CDR1 SGHAT and CDR2 FQNNGV. The CDR3 reads CASSHGSQTYEQYF. DNA for the CDR3: TGTGCCAGCAGCCACGGGTCACAGACCTACGAGCAGTACTTC.

This chain joins TRBV11-2 and TRBJ2-7; 9 bases agree with TRBD1. There are 15 residues in the CDR3. In germline, CDR1 is SGHAT, CDR2 FQNNGV. J gave up 0 bases and V 5 bases, and 5 bases lay outside the gene matches. The CDR3 DNA reads TGTGCCAGCAGCCAGGGGACAGGGAGCTCCTACGAGCAGTACTTC. It encodes CASSQGTGSSYEQYF.

V usage is TRBV10-3 and J usage is TRBJ2-3; D unresolved. The CDR3 consists of 14 residues. Germline CDR1 is ENHRY and CDR2 is SYGVKD. Deletions cut 6 bases from V and 2 bases from J, with 12 bases between. The CDR3: CAISRTVNTDTQYF. The CDR3 nucleotides are TGTGCCATCAGCAGGACCGTTAACACAGATACGCAGTATTTT.

This clonotype was found a few times. The chain couples TRBV21-1 to TRBJ2-7; the D call in the table, TRBD1, was not verified against the DNA. TRBV21-1 represents a pseudogene. CDR3 length: 13 amino acids. CDR3 coding DNA: TGTGCCAGCAGGAGACAGGGGTTCTACGAGCAGTACGTC. It codes for CASRRQGFYEQYV.

The chain employs TRBV7-8 and TRBJ2-5; TRBD1 or TRBD2 may be the D gene (6 bases each). The V end was cut by 4 bases, the J end by 4 bases, with 13 bases between. CDR3 size: 14 residues. Germline CDR1 is SGHVS and CDR2 is FQNEAQ. The CDR3 DNA reads as TGTGCCAGCAGCTACGGACCGGGGGCAGAGACCCAGTACTTC. It encodes CASSYGPGAETQYF.

This clonotype occurred a few times. This rearrangement joins TRBV9 to TRBJ2-1, with D perhaps TRBD2 (5 bases). The length of the CDR3 is 13 residues. V was clipped by 1 base and J by 8 bases, with 10 bases between them. In germline, CDR1 is SGDLS, CDR2 YYNGEE. The CDR3 DNA sequence: TGTGCCAGCAGCGTAACTAGTCTGGATGAGCAGTTCTTC. As protein: CASSVTSLDEQFF. The full variable domain, in which reference TRBV9 and TRBJ2-1 provide the parts outside the CDR3, is DSGVTQTPKHLITATGQRVTLRCSPRSGDLSVYWYQQSLDQGLQFLIQYYNGEERAKGNILERFSAQQFPDLHSELNLSSLELGDSALYFCASSVTSLDEQFFGPGTRLTVL.

In its sample, this clonotype was seen a few times. This chain joins TRBV5-5 and TRBJ2-3, with TRBD2 matching over 10 bases. V trimming: 0 bases; J trimming: 1 base; junction bases outside the gene matches: 5. The CDR3 is 17 amino acids. Germline CDR1 reads SGHKS; CDR2 reads YYEKEE (reference sequence). The CDR3 loop is CASSLAPSGGGTDTQYF. CDR3 DNA: TGTGCCAGCAGCTTGGCCCCCAGCGGGGGGGGCACAGATACGCAGTATTTT.